This T cell receptor beta chain derives from a study of blood T cell repertoires in COVID-19. Sequenced by immunoSEQ multiplex PCR; TCRdb stores in-frame clones only, minus some. The data show 200,000 to 250,000 clones, approximately 88% seen once. V was trimmed by 3 bases and J by 8 bases, leaving 17 bases between them. Germline V gene sequence: CDR1 MRHNA, CDR2 SNTAGT. CDR3 length equals 16 residues. The chain combines TRBV6-4 with TRBJ1-6; tentatively, D is TRBD1 (5 bases). The sequence was collected from a woman in her 30s with acute COVID-19. Sequencing input: PBMCs or T cells enriched from blood (not recorded which). The CDR3 sequence is CASSEGRGFGDSPLHF. In DNA, the CDR3 is TGTGCCAGCAGTGAGGGACGGGGGTTTGGTGATTCACCCCTCCACTTT.